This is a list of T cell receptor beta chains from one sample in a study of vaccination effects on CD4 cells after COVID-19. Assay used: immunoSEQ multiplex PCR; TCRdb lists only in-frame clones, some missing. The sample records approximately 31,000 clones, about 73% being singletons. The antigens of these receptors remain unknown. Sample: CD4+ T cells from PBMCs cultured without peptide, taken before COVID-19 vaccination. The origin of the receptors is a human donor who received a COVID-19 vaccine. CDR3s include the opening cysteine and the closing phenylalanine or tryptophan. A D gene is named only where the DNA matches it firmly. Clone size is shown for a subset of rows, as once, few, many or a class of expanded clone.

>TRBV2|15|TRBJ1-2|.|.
TGTGCCAGCAGTGAAAGGTGGGGATTCAGCTATGGCTACACCTTC
CASSERWGFSYGYTF
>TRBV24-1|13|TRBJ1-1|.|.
TGTGCCACCACAGTCTACGGGGACACTGAAGCTTTCTTT
CATTVYGDTEAFF
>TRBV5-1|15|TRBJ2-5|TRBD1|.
TGCGCCAGCAGCACGGGGACAGGGGGCTTGGAGACCCAGTACTTC
CASSTGTGGLETQYF
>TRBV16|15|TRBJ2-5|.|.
TGTGCCAGCAGCCAATCCCGGGGGGCTGGAGAGACCCAGTACTTC
CASSQSRGAGETQYF
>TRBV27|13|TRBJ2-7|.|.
TGTGCCAGCAAGACCGGGACCCCCCCCGAGCAGTACTTC
CASKTGTPPEQYF
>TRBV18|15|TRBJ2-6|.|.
TGTGCCAGCTCACTCCAGACCTCTGGGGCCAACGTCCTGACTTTC
CASSLQTSGANVLTF
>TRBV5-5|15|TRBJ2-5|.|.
TGTGCCAGCAGCTTGTCCGCAGTCGACGGGGAGACCCAGTACTTC
CASSLSAVDGETQYF
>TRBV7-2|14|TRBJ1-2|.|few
TGTGCCAGCAGCTTCGACAGGCAGAACTATGGCTACACCTTC
CASSFDRQNYGYTF
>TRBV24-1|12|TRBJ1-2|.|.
TGTGCCACCAGTGATGAAGGGGATGGCTACACCTTC
CATSDEGDGYTF
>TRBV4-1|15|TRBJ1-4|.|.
TGCGCCAGCATCAGGGTCGCTTTATCTAATGAAAAACTGTTTTTT
CASIRVALSNEKLFF
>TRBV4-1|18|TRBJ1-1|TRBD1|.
TGCGCCAGCAGCCCAGGTCCATTATCCGGGACAGTGAACACTGAAGCTTTCTTT
CASSPGPLSGTVNTEAFF
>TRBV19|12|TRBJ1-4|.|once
TGTGCCAGTAGTATTCGTAGTGAAAAACTGTTTTTT
CASSIRSEKLFF
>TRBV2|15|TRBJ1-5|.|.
TGTGCCAGCAGTGAAGAGGGAGGAGGGCATCAGCCCCAGCATTTT
CASSEEGGGHQPQHF
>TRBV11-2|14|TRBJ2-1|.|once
TGTGCCAGCAGCGTAGAGATGTACCTGGTGGAGCAGTTCTTC
CASSVEMYLVEQFF
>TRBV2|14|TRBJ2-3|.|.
TGTGCCAGCAGACTCCGAGAGGGCACAGATACGCAGTATTTT
CASRLREGTDTQYF
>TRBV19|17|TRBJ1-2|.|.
TGTGCCAGTAGTACCCAACCGGGTAGGGCCCGGAGGGATGGCTACACCTTC
CASSTQPGRARRDGYTF
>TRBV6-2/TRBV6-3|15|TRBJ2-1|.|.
TGTGCCAGCAGTCCCTCGGGGGGCTACTACAATGAGCAGTTCTTC
CASSPSGGYYNEQFF
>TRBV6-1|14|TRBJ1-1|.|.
TGTGCCAGCAGTGAGAGTGGGCCGAACACTGAAGCTTTCTTT
CASSESGPNTEAFF
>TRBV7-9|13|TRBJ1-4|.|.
TGTGCCAGCACCGACACCTCGAATGAAAAACTGTTTTTT
CASTDTSNEKLFF
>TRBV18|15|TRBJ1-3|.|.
TGTGCCAGCTCACCGTCGGAGAGCTCTGGAAACACCATATATTTT
CASSPSESSGNTIYF
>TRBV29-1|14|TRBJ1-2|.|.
TGCAGCGTGACGGACGCCGCGGGTTTGTATGGCTACACCTTC
CSVTDAAGLYGYTF
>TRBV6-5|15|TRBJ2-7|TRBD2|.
TGTGCCAGCAGTTACTCTTCGGGGGGGGCCTACGAGCAGTACTTC
CASSYSSGGAYEQYF
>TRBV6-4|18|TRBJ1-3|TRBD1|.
TGTGCCAGCAGTGACCCGATCCTCGGGACAGGGTACGGAAACACCATATATTTT
CASSDPILGTGYGNTIYF
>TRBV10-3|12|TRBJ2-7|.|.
TGTGCCACCAGTGCAGAAGCCTACGAGCAGTACTTC
CATSAEAYEQYF
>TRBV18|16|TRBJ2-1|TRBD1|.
TGTGCCAGCTCACCACCGGTCGGGACAGGGGACAATGAGCAGTTCTTC
CASSPPVGTGDNEQFF
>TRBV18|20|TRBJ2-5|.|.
TGTGCCAGCTCACCAGGATCGTTTTTCGGTGGCAGGGGACCTGGGGAGACCCAGTACTTC
CASSPGSFFGGRGPGETQYF
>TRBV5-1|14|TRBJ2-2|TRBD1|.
TGCGCCAGCAGGAGGACAGGGGCGGCCGGGGAGCTGTTTTTT
CASRRTGAAGELFF
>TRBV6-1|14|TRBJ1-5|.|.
TGTGCCAGCAGTGAAGCAGGGCTCGGACAGCCCCAGCATTTT
CASSEAGLGQPQHF
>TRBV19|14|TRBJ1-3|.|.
TGTGCCAGTAGGTTCACGTCCAGTGGAAACACCATATATTTT
CASRFTSSGNTIYF
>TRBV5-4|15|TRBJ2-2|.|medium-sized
TGTGCCAGCAGCATTTCACAGGCGAACACCGGGGAGCTGTTTTTT
CASSISQANTGELFF
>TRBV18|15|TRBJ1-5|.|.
TGTGCCAGCTCACCTAGGGACAATAGCAATCAGCCCCAGCATTTT
CASSPRDNSNQPQHF
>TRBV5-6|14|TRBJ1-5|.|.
TGTGCCAGCAGCGTCTCTTGGGGGAATCAGCCCCAGCATTTT
CASSVSWGNQPQHF
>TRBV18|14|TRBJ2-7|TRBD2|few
TGTGCCAGCTCACCTGGACTAGCGCCGTACGAGCAGTACTTC
CASSPGLAPYEQYF
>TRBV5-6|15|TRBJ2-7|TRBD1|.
TGTGCCAGCAGCCTTTTTAGTGACAGGGCCTACGAGCAGTACTTC
CASSLFSDRAYEQYF
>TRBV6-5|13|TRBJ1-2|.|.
TGTGCCAGCAGTTCCCACGAGGGCCGTGGCTACACCTTC
CASSSHEGRGYTF
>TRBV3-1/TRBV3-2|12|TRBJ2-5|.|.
TGTGCCAGCAGCCAAGTACCCGAGACCCAGTACTTC
CASSQVPETQYF
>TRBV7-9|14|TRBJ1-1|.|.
TGTGCCAGCAGCATAACCGGGGGGAACACTGAAGCTTTCTTT
CASSITGGNTEAFF
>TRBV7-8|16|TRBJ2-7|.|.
TGTGCCAGCAGCTTAGGGGGGGTAGGCCTTTCCTACGAGCAGTACTTC
CASSLGGVGLSYEQYF
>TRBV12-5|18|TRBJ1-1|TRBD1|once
TGTGCTAGTGGTTTGGTACGCTCGACAGGGGGCACGAACACTGAAGCTTTCTTT
CASGLVRSTGGTNTEAFF
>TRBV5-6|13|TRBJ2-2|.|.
TGTGCCAGCAGCTTAGGGCGCACCGGGGAGCTGTTTTTT
CASSLGRTGELFF
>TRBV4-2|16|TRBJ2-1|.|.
TGTGCCAGCAGCCAAGAGGCTAGCGTCTCCTACAATGAGCAGTTCTTC
CASSQEASVSYNEQFF
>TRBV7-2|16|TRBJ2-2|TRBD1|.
TGTGCCAGCAGACAAACAGGGGGCGCGAACACCGGGGAGCTGTTTTTT
CASRQTGGANTGELFF
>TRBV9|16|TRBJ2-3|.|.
TGTGCCAGCAGCGTATTGAGTTTGAGTAATCCTGATACGCAGTATTTT
CASSVLSLSNPDTQYF
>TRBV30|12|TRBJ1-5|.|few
TGTGCCTGGACCCTAGGGGTGCAGCCCCAGCATTTT
CAWTLGVQPQHF
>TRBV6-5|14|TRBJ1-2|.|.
TGTGCCAGCAGCAGGGAAGTCATGAACTATGGCTACACCTTC
CASSREVMNYGYTF
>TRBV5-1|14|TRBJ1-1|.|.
TGCGCCAGCAGCTTGGGTCCCCTGAACACTGAAGCTTTCTTT
CASSLGPLNTEAFF
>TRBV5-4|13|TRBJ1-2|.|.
TGTGCCAGCAGCTTCACGGGGGGTAGGGGCTACACCTTC
CASSFTGGRGYTF
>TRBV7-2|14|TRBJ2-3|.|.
TGTGCCAGCAGCTTAATACGGGCTGGAGATACGCAGTATTTT
CASSLIRAGDTQYF
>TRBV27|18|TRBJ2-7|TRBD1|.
TGTGCCAGCAGTTTATCGGGGGCTCACGGGACAGGGCTGAGAGAGCAGTACTTC
CASSLSGAHGTGLREQYF
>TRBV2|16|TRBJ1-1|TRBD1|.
TGTGCCAGCAGGGGGGGCTCGACAGGGGCGGGTACTGAAGCTTTCTTT
CASRGGSTGAGTEAFF
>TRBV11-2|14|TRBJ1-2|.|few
TGTGCCAGCAGCCCCTCTAGGGGGAACTATGGCTACACCTTC
CASSPSRGNYGYTF
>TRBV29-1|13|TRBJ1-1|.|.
TGCAGCGTTGAATTTTCCATGAACACTGAAGCTTTCTTT
CSVEFSMNTEAFF
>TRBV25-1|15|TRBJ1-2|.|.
TGTGCCAGCAGTGAACGGGGAGCTTCCCGGTATGGCTACACCTTC
CASSERGASRYGYTF